These 3 T cell receptor beta chains came from one sample sequenced in a study of blood T cell repertoires in COVID-19. Some clones are missing from TCRdb's copy, which holds only in-frame ones; the method was immunoSEQ multiplex PCR. Of over 300,000 clones detected, 88% appear once; the ten largest clones hold approximately 1%. The sample taken for sequencing was PBMCs or T cells enriched from blood (not recorded which). All receptors derive from a woman between 25 and 40 years old with acute COVID-19.

The gene calls are TRBV30 and TRBJ1-1; tentative D call: TRBD1 (6 bases). Germline V gene sequence: CDR1 GTSNPN, CDR2 SVGIG (reference sequence). V was clipped by 3 bases and J by 12 bases, with 14 bases between them. This CDR3 region has 11 residues. The DNA of the CDR3 is TGTGCCTGGAGCTCCAACAGGGTAACTTTCTTT. The encoded protein is CAWSSNRVTFF.

The chain is built from TRBV4-2 and TRBJ1-6, with 10 bases fitting TRBD1. The CDR3 runs 16 residues. Germline loops: CDR1 LGHNA, CDR2 YNFKEQ. Unmatched junction bases numbered 8, after V lost 2 bases and J lost 10 bases. The CDR3 protein is CASSQLGTGDNSPLHF. The CDR3 bases are TGTGCCAGCAGCCAACTGGGGACAGGGGACAACTCACCCCTCCACTTT.

The gene calls are TRBV7-2 and TRBJ2-2; 9 bases are a match to TRBD2. V shed 5 bases and J 1 base; nucleotides not matched to a gene: 5. The germline CDR1 and CDR2 sequences are SGHTA and FQGNSA. The CDR3 totals 16 residues. The CDR3 here is CASSQFSGGNTGELFF. CDR3 nucleotide sequence: TGTGCCAGCAGCCAATTTAGCGGGGGGAACACCGGGGAGCTGTTTTTT.